The clone carrying this T cell receptor beta chain was counted ten times or more. These data belong to a study of regulatory T cells in long-lasting Graves disease. Germline lookup yields CDR1 SGHAT and CDR2 FQNNGV. V shed 0 bases and J shed 8 bases, with 13 bases lying between them. The CDR3 loop spans 14 amino acids. Library construction for TCR beta used iRepertoire HTBI primers and Arm-PCR of CDR3 regions. TCRdb redid the calling of the multiplex PCR reads with MiXCR, one entry per CDR3 protein. The sample shows 450,000 or so distinct CDR3 sequences, around a fifth of them seen only once. Described time point: persistent/refractory GD, antithyroid drugs over 5 years with positive TRAb. Following extraction of RNA from PBMCs, that RNA was used to make the TCR library.

This sequence originates from a female donor with Graves disease. The chain uses TRBV11-2 and TRBJ1-2; D is uncertain. Source: peripheral blood mononuclear cells (PBMCs), taken when the disease was refractory, from a patient treated with antithyroid drugs. The CDR3: CASSLDSRIGGYTF. The CDR3 nucleotides read TGTGCCAGCAGCTTAGACAGCAGGATCGGGGGCTACACCTTC.